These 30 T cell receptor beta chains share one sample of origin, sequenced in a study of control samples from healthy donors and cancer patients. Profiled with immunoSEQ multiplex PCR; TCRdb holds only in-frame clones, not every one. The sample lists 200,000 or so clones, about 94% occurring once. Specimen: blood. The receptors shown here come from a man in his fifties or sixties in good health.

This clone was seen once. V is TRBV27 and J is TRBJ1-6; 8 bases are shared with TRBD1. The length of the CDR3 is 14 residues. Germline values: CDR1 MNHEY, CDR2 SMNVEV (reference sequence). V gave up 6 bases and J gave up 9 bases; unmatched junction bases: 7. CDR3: CASSTGQGSSPLHF. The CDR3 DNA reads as TGTGCCAGCAGCACCGGACAGGGCAGTTCACCCCTCCACTTT.

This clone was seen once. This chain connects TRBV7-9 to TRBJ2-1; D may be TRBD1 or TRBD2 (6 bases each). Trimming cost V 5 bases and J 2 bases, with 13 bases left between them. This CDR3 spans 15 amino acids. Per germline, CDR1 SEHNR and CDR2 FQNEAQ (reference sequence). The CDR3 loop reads CASSPLGGPYNEQFF. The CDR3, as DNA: TGTGCCAGCAGCCCATTGGGGGGCCCCTACAATGAGCAGTTCTTC.

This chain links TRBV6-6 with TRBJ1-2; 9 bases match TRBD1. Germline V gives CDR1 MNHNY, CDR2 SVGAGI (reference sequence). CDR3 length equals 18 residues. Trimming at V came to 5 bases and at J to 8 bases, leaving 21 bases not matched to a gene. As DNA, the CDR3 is TGTGCCAGCAGTCCCGGACGGACAGGGGTGATTACCTATGGCGGCTACACCTTC. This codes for CASSPGRTGVITYGGYTF.

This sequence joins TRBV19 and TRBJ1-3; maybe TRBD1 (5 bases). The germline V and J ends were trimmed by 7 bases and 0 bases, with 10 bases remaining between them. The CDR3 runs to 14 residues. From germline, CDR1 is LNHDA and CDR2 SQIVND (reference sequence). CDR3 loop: CASTSGGSGNTIYF. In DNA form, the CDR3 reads TGTGCCAGTACCTCCGGGGGCTCTGGAAACACCATATATTTT.

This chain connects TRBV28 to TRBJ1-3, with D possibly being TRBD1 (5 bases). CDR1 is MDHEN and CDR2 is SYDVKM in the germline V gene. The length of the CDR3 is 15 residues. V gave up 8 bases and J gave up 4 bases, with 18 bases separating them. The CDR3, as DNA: TGTGCCAGCGCAGGGACCTCCCCGGGGGGAAACACCATATATTTT. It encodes CASAGTSPGGNTIYF.

Written as DNA, the CDR3 is TGTGCCAGCAGCCTAAACTCCTACGAGCAGTACTTC. Its protein is CASSLNSYEQYF. The chain combines TRBV5-6 with TRBJ2-7, with D unresolved. Looked up from germline, CDR1 is SGHDT and CDR2 is YYEEEE. This CDR3 contains 12 residues. With 4 bases removed from V and 0 bases from J, the gap between germline ends came to 5 bases.

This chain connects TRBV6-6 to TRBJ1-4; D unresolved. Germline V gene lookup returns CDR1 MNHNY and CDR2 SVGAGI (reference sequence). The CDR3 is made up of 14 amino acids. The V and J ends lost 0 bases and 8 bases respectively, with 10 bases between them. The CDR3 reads CASSYSRSGEKLFF. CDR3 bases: TGTGCCAGCAGTTACTCTCGAAGTGGAGAAAAACTGTTTTTT.

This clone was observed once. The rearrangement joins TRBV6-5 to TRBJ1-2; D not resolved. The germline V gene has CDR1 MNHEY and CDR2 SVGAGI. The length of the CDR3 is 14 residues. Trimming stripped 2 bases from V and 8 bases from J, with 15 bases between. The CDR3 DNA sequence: TGTGCCAGCAGTTACGCCTCGTTAGCGAACGGCTACACCTTC. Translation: CASSYASLANGYTF.

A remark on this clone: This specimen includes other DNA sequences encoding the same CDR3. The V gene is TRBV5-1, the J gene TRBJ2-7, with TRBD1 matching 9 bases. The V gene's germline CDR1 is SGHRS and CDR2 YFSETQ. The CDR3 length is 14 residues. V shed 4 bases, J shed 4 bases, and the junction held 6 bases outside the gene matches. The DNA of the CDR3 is TGCGCCAGCAGCGTGGGACAGGGAGGGTACGAGCAGTACTTC. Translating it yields CASSVGQGGYEQYF. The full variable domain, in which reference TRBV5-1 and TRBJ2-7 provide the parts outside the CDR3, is KAGVTQTPRYLIKTRGQQVTLSCSPISGHRSVSWYQQTPGQGLQFLFEYFSETQRNKGNFPGRFSGRQFSNSRSEMNVSTLELGDSALYLCASSVGQGGYEQYFGPGTRLTVT.

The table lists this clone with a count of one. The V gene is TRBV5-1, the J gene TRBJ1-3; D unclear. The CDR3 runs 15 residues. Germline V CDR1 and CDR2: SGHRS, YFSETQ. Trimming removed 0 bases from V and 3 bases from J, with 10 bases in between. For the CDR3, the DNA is TGCGCCAGCAGCTTGGGCACCCTGGTTGGAAACACCATATATTTT. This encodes CASSLGTLVGNTIYF. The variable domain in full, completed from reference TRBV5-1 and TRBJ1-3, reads KAGVTQTPRYLIKTRGQQVTLSCSPISGHRSVSWYQQTPGQGLQFLFEYFSETQRNKGNFPGRFSGRQFSNSRSEMNVSTLELGDSALYLCASSLGTLVGNTIYFGEGSWLTVV.

The CDR3 region is CASSLRQANQPQHF. The CDR3 DNA follows: TGTGCCAGCAGTTTGAGACAAGCTAATCAGCCCCAGCATTTT. The rearrangement links TRBV28 to TRBJ1-5, with D uncertain. The CDR3 spans 14 residues. V lost 3 bases and J 4 bases, leaving 10 bases between the germline ends. Germline V CDR1 and CDR2: MDHEN, SYDVKM.

CDR3 amino acids: CASSQAPPGVVYQPQHF. In nucleotides, the CDR3 is TGCGCCAGCAGCCAAGCTCCACCAGGGGTCGTCTATCAGCCCCAGCATTTT. The chain links TRBV4-1 to TRBJ1-5; D is perhaps TRBD1 (6 bases). Germline CDR1 is MGHRA and CDR2 is YSYEKL. The CDR3 runs to 17 residues. V lost 1 base and J 5 bases, leaving 18 bases between the germline ends.

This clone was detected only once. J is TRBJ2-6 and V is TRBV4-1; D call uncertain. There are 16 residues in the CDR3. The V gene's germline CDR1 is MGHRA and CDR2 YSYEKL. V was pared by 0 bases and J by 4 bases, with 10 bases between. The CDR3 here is CASSQDPEPGANVLTF. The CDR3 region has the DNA TGCGCCAGCAGCCAAGATCCGGAACCCGGGGCCAACGTCCTGACTTTC.

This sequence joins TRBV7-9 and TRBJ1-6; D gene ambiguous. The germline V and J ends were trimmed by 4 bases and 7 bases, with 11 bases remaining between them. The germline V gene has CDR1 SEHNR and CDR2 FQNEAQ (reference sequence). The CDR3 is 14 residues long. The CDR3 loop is CASSSGQANSPLHF. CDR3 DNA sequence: TGTGCCAGCAGCTCCGGGCAGGCCAATTCACCCCTCCACTTT.

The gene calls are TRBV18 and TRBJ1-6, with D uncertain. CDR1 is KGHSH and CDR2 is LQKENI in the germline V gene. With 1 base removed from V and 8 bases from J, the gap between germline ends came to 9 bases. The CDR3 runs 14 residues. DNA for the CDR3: TGTGCCAGCTCACCACGGGGTCTGGATTCACCCCTCCACTTT. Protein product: CASSPRGLDSPLHF.

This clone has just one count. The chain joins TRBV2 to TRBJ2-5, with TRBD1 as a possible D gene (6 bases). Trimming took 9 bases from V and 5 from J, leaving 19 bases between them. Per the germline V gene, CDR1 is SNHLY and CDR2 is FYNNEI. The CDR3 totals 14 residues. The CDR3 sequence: CASTGYSGWETQYF. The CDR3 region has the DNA TGTGCCAGTACAGGGTACTCTGGGTGGGAGACCCAGTACTTC.

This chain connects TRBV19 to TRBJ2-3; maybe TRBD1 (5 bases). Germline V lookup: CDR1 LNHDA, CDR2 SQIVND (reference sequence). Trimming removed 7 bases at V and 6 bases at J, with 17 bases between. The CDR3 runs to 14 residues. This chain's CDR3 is CASTDGAGWDTQYF. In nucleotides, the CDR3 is TGTGCCAGTACCGATGGGGCAGGATGGGATACGCAGTATTTT.

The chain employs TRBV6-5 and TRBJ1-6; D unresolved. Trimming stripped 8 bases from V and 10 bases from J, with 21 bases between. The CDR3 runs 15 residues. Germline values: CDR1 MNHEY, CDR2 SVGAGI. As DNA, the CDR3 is TGTGCCAGCGAGCAGGCGCAGGCAATTCAATCACCCCTCCACTTT. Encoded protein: CASEQAQAIQSPLHF.

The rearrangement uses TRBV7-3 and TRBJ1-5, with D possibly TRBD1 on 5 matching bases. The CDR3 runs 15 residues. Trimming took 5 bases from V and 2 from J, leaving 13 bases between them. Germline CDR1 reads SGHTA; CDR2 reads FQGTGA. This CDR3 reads CASSPYTGGNQPQHF. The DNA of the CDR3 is TGTGCCAGCAGCCCGTATACGGGGGGCAATCAGCCCCAGCATTTT.

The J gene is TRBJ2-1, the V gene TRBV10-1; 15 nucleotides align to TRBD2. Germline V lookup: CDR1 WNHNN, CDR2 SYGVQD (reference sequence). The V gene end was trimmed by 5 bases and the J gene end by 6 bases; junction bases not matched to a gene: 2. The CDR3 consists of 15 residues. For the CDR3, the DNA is TGCGCCAGCAGTAGGACTAGCGGGGGGGGCAATGAGCAGTTCTTC. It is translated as CASSRTSGGGNEQFF.

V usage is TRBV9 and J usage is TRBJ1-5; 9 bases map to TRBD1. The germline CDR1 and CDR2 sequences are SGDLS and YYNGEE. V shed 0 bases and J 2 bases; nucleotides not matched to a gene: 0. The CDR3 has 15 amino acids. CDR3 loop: CASSVGDRGNQPQHF. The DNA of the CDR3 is TGTGCCAGCAGCGTAGGGGACAGGGGCAATCAGCCCCAGCATTTT.

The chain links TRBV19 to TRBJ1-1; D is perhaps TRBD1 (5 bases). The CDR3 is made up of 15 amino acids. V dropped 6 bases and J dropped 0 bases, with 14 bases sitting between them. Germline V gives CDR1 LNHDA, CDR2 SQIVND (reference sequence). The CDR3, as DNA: TGTGCCAGTAGACGGACTGACAGTTTGAACACTGAAGCTTTCTTT. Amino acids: CASRRTDSLNTEAFF.

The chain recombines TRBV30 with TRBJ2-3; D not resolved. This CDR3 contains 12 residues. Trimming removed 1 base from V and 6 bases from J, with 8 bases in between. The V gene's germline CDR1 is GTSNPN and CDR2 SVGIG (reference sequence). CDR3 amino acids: CAWSGSSDTQYF. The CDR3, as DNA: TGTGCCTGGAGTGGTTCGTCGGATACGCAGTATTTT.

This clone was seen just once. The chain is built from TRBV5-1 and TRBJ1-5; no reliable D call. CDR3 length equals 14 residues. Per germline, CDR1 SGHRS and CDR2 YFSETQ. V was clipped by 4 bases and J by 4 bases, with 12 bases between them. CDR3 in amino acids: CASSPDYGNQPQHF. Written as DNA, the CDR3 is TGCGCCAGCAGCCCGGACTACGGAAATCAGCCCCAGCATTTT.

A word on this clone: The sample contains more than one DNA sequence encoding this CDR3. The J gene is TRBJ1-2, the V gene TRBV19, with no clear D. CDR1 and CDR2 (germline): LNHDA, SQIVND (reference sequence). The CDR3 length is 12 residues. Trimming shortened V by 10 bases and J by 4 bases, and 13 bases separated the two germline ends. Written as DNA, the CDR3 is TGTGCCATCTCGACATCGGTCTATGGCTACACCTTC. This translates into CAISTSVYGYTF.

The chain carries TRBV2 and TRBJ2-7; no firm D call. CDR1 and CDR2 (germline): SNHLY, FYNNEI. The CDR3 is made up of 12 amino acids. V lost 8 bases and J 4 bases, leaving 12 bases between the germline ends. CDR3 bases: TGTGCCAGCGGTGCTGAGCCGTACGAGCAGTACTTC. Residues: CASGAEPYEQYF.

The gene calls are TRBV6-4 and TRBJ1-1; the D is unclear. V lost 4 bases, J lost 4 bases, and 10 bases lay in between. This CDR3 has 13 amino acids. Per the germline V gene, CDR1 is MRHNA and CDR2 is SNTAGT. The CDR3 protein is CASSVASGTEAFF. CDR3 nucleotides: TGTGCCAGCAGTGTCGCCTCGGGCACTGAAGCTTTCTTT.

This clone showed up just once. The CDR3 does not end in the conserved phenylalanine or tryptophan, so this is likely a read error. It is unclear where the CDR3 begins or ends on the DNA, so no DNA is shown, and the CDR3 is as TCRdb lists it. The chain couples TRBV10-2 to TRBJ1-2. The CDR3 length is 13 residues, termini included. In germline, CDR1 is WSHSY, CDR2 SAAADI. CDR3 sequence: CASSEVKGTFRAT.

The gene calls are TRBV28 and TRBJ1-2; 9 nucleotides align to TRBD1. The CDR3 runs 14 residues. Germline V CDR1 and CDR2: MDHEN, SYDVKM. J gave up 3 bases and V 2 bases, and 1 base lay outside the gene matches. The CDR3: CASSLTGGDYGYTF. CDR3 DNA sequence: TGTGCCAGCAGTTTAACAGGGGGCGACTATGGCTACACCTTC.

The chain's CDR3 is CASSYYGGETQYF. CDR3 DNA: TGTGCCAGCAGTTACTATGGGGGAGAGACCCAGTACTTC. This chain links TRBV6-6 with TRBJ2-5; D possibly uses TRBD1 or TRBD2 (5 bases each). Looked up from germline, CDR1 is MNHNY and CDR2 is SVGAGI (reference sequence). This CDR3 has 13 amino acids. V lost 1 base and J 4 bases, leaving 7 bases between the germline ends.